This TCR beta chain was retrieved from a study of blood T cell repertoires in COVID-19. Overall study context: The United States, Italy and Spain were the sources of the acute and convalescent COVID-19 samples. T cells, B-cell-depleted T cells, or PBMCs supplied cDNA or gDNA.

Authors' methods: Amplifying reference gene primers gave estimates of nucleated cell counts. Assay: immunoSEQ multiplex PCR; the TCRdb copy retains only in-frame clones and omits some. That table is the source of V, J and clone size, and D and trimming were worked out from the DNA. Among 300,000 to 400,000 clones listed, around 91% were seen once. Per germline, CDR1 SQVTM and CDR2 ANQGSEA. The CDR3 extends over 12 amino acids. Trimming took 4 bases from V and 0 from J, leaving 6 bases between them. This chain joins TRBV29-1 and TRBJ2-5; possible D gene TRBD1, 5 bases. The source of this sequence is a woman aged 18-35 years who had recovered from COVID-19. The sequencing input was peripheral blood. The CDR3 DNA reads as TGCAGCGTTGTCAGGGACCAAGAGACCCAGTACTTC. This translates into CSVVRDQETQYF.